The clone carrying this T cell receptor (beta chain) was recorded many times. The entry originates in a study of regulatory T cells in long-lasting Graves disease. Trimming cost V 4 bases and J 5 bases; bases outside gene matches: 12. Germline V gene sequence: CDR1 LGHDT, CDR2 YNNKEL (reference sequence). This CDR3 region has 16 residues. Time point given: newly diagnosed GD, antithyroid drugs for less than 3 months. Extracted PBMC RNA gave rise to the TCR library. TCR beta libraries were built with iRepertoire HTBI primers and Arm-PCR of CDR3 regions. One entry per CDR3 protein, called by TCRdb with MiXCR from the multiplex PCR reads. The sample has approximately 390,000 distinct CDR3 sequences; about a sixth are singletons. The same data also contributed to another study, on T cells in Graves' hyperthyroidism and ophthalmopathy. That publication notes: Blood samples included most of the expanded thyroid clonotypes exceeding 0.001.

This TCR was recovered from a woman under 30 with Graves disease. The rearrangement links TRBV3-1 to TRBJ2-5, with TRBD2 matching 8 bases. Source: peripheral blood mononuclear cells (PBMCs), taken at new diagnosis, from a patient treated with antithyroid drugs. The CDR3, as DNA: TGTGCCAGCAGCCGAGAACCTCCGGGGGGGCCGGAGACCCAGTACTTC. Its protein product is CASSREPPGGPETQYF.